These T cell receptor beta chains were read from a single sample in a study of T cell responses to AZD1222 COVID-19 vaccine. Profiling relied on immunoSEQ multiplex PCR, and the TCRdb table lists in-frame clones only, not all of them. The sample has 200,000 to 250,000 clones, 85% to 95% seen once. Source: peripheral blood, taken on day 0 of MenACWY control vaccination. The receptors originated from an adult in good health. Each CDR3 is given with its conserved first and last residue. Fields, in order: J gene, clone size, D gene, V gene, CDR3 DNA, CDR3 protein. The D gene is left open where the match is weak. Size tells how often a clone was seen (once, few, many) or the class of an expanded clone, and some rows leave it out.

TRBJ1-4	-	-	TRBV19	TGTGCCAGTAGTATTGGGTGGCAGGAGAATGAAAAACTGTTTTTT	CASSIGWQENEKLFF
TRBJ1-1	-	TRBD1	TRBV9	TGTGCCAGCAGCATTGGGACAGCGAACACTGAAGCTTTCTTT	CASSIGTANTEAFF
TRBJ1-2	-	-	TRBV12-3/TRBV12-4	TGTGCCAGCAGGAGGACAGGCTACACCTTC	CASRRTGYTF
TRBJ2-7	-	TRBD2	TRBV6-5	TGTGCCAGCGGACACGATGCGGGGGGCTCTCAGTACTTC	CASGHDAGGSQYF
TRBJ1-3	-	-	TRBV5-4	TGTGCCACCCAGGCCGGGTCTGGAAACACCATATATTTT	CATQAGSGNTIYF
TRBJ1-4	-	-	TRBV4-1	TGCGCCAGCAGCCAAGAGGGGGCAACTAATGAAAAACTGTTTTTT	CASSQEGATNEKLFF
TRBJ1-1	-	-	TRBV11-3	TGTGCCAGCAGCTGGGCCCCGAACACTGAAGCTTTCTTT	CASSWAPNTEAFF
TRBJ1-3	-	-	TRBV5-1	TGCGCCAGCAGCGTATCCGGGATCTCTGGAAACACCATATATTTT	CASSVSGISGNTIYF
TRBJ1-4	-	-	TRBV12-1	TGTGCCAGCAGCCCCCAGTTAAAGGCGGTTCCAACTAATGAAAAACTGTTTTTT	CASSPQLKAVPTNEKLFF
TRBJ1-2	once	TRBD1	TRBV5-1	TGCGCCAGCAGTTTCTCCGGGACAGGGTTTGGGACCTATGGCTACACCTTC	CASSFSGTGFGTYGYTF
TRBJ2-5	-	-	TRBV7-2	TGTGCCAGCAGCTCGCGGGCCGGGGCTCAAGAGACCCAGTACTTC	CASSSRAGAQETQYF
TRBJ2-1	-	-	TRBV2	TGTGCCAGCAGTGAAGCGGGGGCCCCGATGATGGAGCAGTTCTTC	CASSEAGAPMMEQFF
TRBJ2-3	-	TRBD2	TRBV27	TGTGCCAGCAGTTCCCAGCGGGGGCAAACAGATACGCAGTATTTT	CASSSQRGQTDTQYF
TRBJ2-5	-	-	TRBV3-1/TRBV3-2	TGTGCCAGCAGCCAGGCACCCGGGTGGGCCCAGTACTTC	CASSQAPGWAQYF
TRBJ2-1	-	TRBD2	TRBV19	TGTGCCAGTAGTATAGATCAGGGACTAGCGGGGGGGAGCTCCTACAATGAGCAGTTCTTC	CASSIDQGLAGGSSYNEQFF
TRBJ1-6	-	-	TRBV7-9	TGTGCCAGCAGCTTAGAGCGGGGGCGTTCACCCCTCCACTTT	CASSLERGRSPLHF
TRBJ1-5	-	-	TRBV5-8	TGTGCCAGCAGCTTGGCGGGGATAAGCAATCAGCCCCAGCATTTT	CASSLAGISNQPQHF
TRBJ2-2	-	TRBD1	TRBV19	TGTGCCAGTTTCCCGACAGGGCTGGACACCGGGGAGCTGTTTTTT	CASFPTGLDTGELFF
TRBJ1-2	-	TRBD1	TRBV19	TGTGCCAGTAGTATGTTAACAGGGGGAAACTATGGCTACACCTTC	CASSMLTGGNYGYTF
TRBJ1-1	-	-	TRBV7-2	TGTGCCAGCAGCTTAAAGAAAAGTAACACTGAAGCTTTCTTT	CASSLKKSNTEAFF
TRBJ1-5	-	-	TRBV2	TGTGCCAGCAGTGAAGCAGGCTCGGGCAGGGCTCGACAGCCCCAGCATTTT	CASSEAGSGRARQPQHF
TRBJ2-1	-	TRBD1	TRBV4-1	TGCGCCAGCAGCCAAGCGCCGGACAGGCGAACCTACAATGAGCAGTTCTTC	CASSQAPDRRTYNEQFF
TRBJ1-1	-	TRBD1	TRBV5-5	TGTGCCAGCAGCTTGGCCCTTGGGACAGCCATGACCTCTGAAGCTTTCTTT	CASSLALGTAMTSEAFF
TRBJ1-6	-	TRBD1	TRBV24-1	TGTGCCACCAGTGATTTGAGGACAGGGGCCTATAATTCACCCCTCCACTTT	CATSDLRTGAYNSPLHF
TRBJ2-2	-	TRBD1	TRBV25-1	TGTGCCAGCAGACTAAATCTCGGGGGACAGGGGGCTTCCGGGGAGCTGTTTTTT	CASRLNLGGQGASGELFF
TRBJ1-2	-	TRBD1	TRBV19	TGTGCCAGTAGCGTGGACAGGGACTATGGCTACACCTTC	CASSVDRDYGYTF
TRBJ1-5	few	-	TRBV7-8	TGTGCCAGCAGCTTCAGCGGACAGAATAGCAATCAGCCCCAGCATTTT	CASSFSGQNSNQPQHF
TRBJ1-2	-	TRBD1	TRBV5-4	TGTGCCAGCAGCTCTCCGACAGGGGGGCCGAGAGGCTATGGCTACACCTTC	CASSSPTGGPRGYGYTF
TRBJ1-2	-	TRBD1	TRBV24-1	TGTGCCACCAGTGAACCCGGGACAGGGTACGATGGCTACACCTTC	CATSEPGTGYDGYTF
TRBJ1-3	-	TRBD1	TRBV7-2	TGTGCCAGCAGCCCCTTGGGACAGGGGGCGGACACCATATATTTT	CASSPLGQGADTIYF
TRBJ2-3	-	TRBD2	TRBV19	TGTGCCAGTAGTTTATTAGCGGGGGCGGGCACAGATACGCAGTATTTT	CASSLLAGAGTDTQYF
TRBJ1-1	-	TRBD1	TRBV7-9	TGTGCCAGCAGCTGGGGACAGTTTAACACTGAAGCTTTCTTT	CASSWGQFNTEAFF
TRBJ1-1	-	TRBD1	TRBV6-5	TGTGCCAGCAGACCTACCGGGACAGAGAACACTGAAGCTTTCTTT	CASRPTGTENTEAFF
TRBJ1-4	-	-	TRBV3-1/TRBV3-2	TGTGCCAGCAGCCAAGATTTCGGGTATTCGGAGGAAAAACTGTTTTTT	CASSQDFGYSEEKLFF
TRBJ2-7	-	-	TRBV28	TGTGCCAGCAGTCCCGGACTGCTAACCTACGAGCAGTACTTC	CASSPGLLTYEQYF
TRBJ1-2	-	-	TRBV18	TGTGCCAGCTCACCAGGCCTTCAACCTAACTATGGCTACACCTTC	CASSPGLQPNYGYTF
TRBJ2-7	-	-	TRBV2	TGTGCCAGCAGAGGACATCCCCCCTACGAGCAGTACTTC	CASRGHPPYEQYF
TRBJ2-5	-	-	TRBV5-1	TGCGCCAGCAGCTTGGGATTAGGAGAGACCCAGTACTTC	CASSLGLGETQYF
TRBJ1-2	once	-	TRBV28	TGTGCCAGCAGCTCAGGACCCAACTATGGCTACACCTTC	CASSSGPNYGYTF
TRBJ2-1	-	-	TRBV5-6	TGTGCCAGCAGCTTGAAGGACAATGAGCAGTTCTTC	CASSLKDNEQFF
TRBJ2-7	-	TRBD1	TRBV30	TGTGCCTGGAGTGTAGGGACAGGGCCCTACGAGCAGTACTTC	CAWSVGTGPYEQYF
TRBJ1-6	-	TRBD1	TRBV19	TGTGCCAGTAGTCCAATGACAGGGGGCGCGACTAATTCACCCCTCCACTTT	CASSPMTGGATNSPLHF
TRBJ2-7	-	-	TRBV7-6	TGTGCCAGCAGCTTAGGACGGGACTACGAGCAGTACTTC	CASSLGRDYEQYF
TRBJ2-1	-	TRBD1	TRBV18	TGTGCCAGCTCACCTTACAGGGGGCATGAGCAGTTCTTC	CASSPYRGHEQFF
TRBJ1-3	-	-	TRBV7-8	TGTGCCAGCAAGGGGGTGAACACCATATATTTT	CASKGVNTIYF
TRBJ1-3	-	-	TRBV5-4	TGTGCCAGCAGCTTGTTTGGGGTTATGGGAAACACCATATATTTT	CASSLFGVMGNTIYF
TRBJ1-1	-	-	TRBV3-1/TRBV3-2	TGTGCCAGCAGCCAAGGGGTCGGAAACACTGAAGCTTTCTTT	CASSQGVGNTEAFF